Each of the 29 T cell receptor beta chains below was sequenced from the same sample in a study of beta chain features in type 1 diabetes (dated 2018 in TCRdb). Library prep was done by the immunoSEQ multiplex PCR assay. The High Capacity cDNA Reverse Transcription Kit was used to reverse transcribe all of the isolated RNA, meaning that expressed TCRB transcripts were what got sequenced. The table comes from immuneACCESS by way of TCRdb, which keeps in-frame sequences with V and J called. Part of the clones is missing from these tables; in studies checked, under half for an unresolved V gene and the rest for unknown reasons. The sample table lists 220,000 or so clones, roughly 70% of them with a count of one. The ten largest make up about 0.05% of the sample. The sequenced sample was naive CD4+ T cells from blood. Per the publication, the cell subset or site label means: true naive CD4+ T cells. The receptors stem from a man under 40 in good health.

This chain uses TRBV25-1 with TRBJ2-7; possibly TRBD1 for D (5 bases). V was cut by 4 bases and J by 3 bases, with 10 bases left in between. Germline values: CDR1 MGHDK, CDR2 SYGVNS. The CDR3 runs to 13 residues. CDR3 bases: TGTGCCAGCAGTGGAGCAGGGCTCTACGAGCAGTACTTC. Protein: CASSGAGLYEQYF.

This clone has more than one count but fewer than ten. DNA of the CDR3: TGTGCCAGCAGCCCGACTAGCGGGCTCTACAATGAGCAGTTCTTC. Translating it yields CASSPTSGLYNEQFF. The rearrangement uses TRBV28 and TRBJ2-1, with 10 bases matching TRBD2. This CDR3 has 15 residues. Germline V gives CDR1 MDHEN, CDR2 SYDVKM. The trim removed 6 bases at V and 3 bases at J, leaving 5 bases unmatched.

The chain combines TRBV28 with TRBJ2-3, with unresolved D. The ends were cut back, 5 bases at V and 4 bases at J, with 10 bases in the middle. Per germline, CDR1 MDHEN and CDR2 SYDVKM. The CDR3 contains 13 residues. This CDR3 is CASSPRVPDTQYF. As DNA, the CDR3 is TGTGCCAGCAGTCCCCGAGTGCCAGATACGCAGTATTTT.

The CDR3 coding sequence is TGTGCCAGCAGTGATGTTCCCACCTACGAGCAGTACTTC. Amino acid sequence: CASSDVPTYEQYF. The V gene is TRBV2, the J gene TRBJ2-7; D not certain. This CDR3 comprises 13 residues. CDR1 SNHLY and CDR2 FYNNEI come from the germline V gene. Trimming took 3 bases from V and 2 from J, leaving 8 bases between them.

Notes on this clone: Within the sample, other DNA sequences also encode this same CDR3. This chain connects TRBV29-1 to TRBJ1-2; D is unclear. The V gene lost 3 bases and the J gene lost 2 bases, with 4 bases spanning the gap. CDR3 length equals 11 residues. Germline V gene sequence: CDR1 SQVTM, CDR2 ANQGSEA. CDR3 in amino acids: CSVERNYGYTF. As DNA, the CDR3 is TGCAGCGTTGAGCGAAACTATGGCTACACCTTC.

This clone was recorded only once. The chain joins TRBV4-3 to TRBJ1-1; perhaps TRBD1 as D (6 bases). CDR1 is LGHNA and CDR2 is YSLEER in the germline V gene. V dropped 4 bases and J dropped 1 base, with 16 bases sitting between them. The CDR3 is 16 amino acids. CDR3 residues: CASSLVPGHPNTEAFF. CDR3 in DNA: TGCGCCAGCAGCCTCGTCCCGGGACACCCGAACACTGAAGCTTTCTTT.

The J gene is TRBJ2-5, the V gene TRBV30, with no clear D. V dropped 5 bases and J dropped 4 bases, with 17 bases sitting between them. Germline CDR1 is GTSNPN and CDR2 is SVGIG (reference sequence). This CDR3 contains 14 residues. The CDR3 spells CAWDGTDGRETQYF. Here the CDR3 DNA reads TGTGCCTGGGACGGAACGGACGGCAGAGAGACCCAGTACTTC.

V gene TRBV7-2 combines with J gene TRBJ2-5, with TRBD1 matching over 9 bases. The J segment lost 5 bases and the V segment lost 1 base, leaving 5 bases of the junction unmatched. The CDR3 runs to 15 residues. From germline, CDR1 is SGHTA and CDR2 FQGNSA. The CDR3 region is CASSLEGTGMETQYF. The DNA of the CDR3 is TGTGCCAGCAGCTTAGAGGGGACAGGGATGGAGACCCAGTACTTC.

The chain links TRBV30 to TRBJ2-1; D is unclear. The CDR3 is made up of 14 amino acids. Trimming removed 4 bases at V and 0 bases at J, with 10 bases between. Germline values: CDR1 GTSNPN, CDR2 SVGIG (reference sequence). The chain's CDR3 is CAWIPASSYNEQFF. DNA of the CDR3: TGTGCCTGGATACCAGCGAGCTCCTACAATGAGCAGTTCTTC. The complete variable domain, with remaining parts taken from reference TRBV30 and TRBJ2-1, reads SQTIHQWPATLVQPVGSPLSLECTVEGTSNPNLYWYRQAAGRGLQLLFYSVGIGQISSEVPQNLSASRPQDRQFILSSKKLLLSDSGFYLCAWIPASSYNEQFFGPGTRLTVL.

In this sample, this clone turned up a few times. CDR3 nucleotide sequence: TGTGCCAGCAGTTTCAAGAACAATGAGCAGTTCTTC. Translated, it gives CASSFKNNEQFF. The rearrangement links TRBV27 to TRBJ2-1; no clear D gene. Trimming removed 3 bases at V and 5 bases at J, with 5 bases between. Germline loops: CDR1 MNHEY, CDR2 SMNVEV (reference sequence). The CDR3 extends over 12 amino acids.

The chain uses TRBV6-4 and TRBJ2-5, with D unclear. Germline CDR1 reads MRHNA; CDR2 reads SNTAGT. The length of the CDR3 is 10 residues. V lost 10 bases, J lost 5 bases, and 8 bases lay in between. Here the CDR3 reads CAISLETQYF. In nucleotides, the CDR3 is TGTGCCATTTCTCTGGAGACCCAGTACTTC.

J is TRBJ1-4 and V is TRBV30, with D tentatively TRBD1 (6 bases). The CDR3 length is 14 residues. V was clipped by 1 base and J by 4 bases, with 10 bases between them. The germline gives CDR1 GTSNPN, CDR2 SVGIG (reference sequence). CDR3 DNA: TGTGCCTGGAGTGGTGACAGGAATAATGAAAAACTGTTTTTT. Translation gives CAWSGDRNNEKLFF.

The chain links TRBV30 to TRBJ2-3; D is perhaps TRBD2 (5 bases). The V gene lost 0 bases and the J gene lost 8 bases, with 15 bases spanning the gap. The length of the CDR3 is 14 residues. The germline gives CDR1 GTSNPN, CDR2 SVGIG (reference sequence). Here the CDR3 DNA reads TGTGCCTGGAGTGTTGGCCTAGGAGGTGGTACGCAGTATTTT. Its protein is CAWSVGLGGGTQYF.

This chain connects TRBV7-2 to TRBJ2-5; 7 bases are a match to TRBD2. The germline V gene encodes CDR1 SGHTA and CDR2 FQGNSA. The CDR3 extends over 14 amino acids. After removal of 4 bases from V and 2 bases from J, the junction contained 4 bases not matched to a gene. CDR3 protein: CASSSGLGQETQYF. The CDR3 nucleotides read TGTGCCAGCAGCTCAGGACTAGGTCAAGAGACCCAGTACTTC.

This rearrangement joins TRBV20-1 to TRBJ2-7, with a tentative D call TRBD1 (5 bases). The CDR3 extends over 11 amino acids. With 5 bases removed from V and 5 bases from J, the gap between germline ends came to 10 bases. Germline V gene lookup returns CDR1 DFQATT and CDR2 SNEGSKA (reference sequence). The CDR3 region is CSAGQGNEQYF. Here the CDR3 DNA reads TGCAGTGCTGGCCAGGGTAACGAGCAGTACTTC.

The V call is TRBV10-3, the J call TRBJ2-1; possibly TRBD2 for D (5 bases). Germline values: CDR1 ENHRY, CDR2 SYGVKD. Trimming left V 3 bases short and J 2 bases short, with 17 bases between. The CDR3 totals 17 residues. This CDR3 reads CAISDSSGGSTYNEQFF. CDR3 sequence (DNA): TGTGCCATCAGTGATAGTTCTGGTGGGAGTACCTACAATGAGCAGTTCTTC.

CDR3 amino acids: CASSPAVYYYNEQFF. The CDR3 DNA follows: TGTGCCAGCAGCCCCGCTGTGTACTATTACAATGAGCAGTTCTTC. This chain joins TRBV21-1 and TRBJ2-1; no check of the table's D call, TRBD2, against the DNA was made. TRBV21-1 is annotated as a pseudogene. The CDR3 length is 15 residues.

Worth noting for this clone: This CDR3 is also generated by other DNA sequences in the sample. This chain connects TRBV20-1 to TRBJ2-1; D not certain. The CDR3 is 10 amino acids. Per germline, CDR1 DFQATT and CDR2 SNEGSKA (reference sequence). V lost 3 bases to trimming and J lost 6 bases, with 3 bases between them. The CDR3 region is CSASLNEQFF. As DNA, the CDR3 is TGCAGTGCTAGTCTCAATGAGCAGTTCTTC.

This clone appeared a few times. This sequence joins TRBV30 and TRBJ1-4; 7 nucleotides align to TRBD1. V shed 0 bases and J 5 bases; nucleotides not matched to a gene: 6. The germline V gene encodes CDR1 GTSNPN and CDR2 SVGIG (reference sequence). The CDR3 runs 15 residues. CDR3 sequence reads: CAWSVQTGSNEKLFF. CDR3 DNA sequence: TGTGCCTGGAGTGTACAGACAGGGTCAAATGAAAAACTGTTTTTT.

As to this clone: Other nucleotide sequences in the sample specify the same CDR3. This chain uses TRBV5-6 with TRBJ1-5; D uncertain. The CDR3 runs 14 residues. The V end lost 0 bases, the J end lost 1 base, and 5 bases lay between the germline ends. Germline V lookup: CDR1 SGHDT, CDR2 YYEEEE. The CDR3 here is CASSLGQSNQPQHF. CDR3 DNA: TGTGCCAGCAGCTTGGGGCAGAGCAATCAGCCCCAGCATTTT.

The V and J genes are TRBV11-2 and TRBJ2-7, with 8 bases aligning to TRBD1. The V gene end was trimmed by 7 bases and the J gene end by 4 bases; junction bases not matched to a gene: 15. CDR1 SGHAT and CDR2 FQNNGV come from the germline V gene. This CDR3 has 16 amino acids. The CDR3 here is CASNPDRVGLVYEQYF. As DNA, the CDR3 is TGTGCCAGCAACCCGGACAGGGTGGGATTGGTTTACGAGCAGTACTTC.

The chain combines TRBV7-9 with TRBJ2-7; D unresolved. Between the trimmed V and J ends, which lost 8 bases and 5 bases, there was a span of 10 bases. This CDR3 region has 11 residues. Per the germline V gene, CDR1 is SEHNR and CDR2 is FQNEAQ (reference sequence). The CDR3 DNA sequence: TGTGCCAGCTCTCTTACCGACGAGCAGTACTTC. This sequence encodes CASSLTDEQYF.

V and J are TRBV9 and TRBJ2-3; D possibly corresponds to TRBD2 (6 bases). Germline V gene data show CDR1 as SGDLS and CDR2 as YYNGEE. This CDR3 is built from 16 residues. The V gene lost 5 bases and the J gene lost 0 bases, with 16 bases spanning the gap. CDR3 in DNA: TGTGCCAGCAGTCGCCGTTTCGGGGGAAGCACAGATACGCAGTATTTT. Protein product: CASSRRFGGSTDTQYF.

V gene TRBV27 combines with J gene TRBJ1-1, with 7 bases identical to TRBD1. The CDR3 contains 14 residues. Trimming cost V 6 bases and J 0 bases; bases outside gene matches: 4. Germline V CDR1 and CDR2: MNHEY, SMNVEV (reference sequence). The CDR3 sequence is CASRSDRLNTEAFF. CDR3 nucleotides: TGTGCCAGCAGATCGGACAGGTTGAACACTGAAGCTTTCTTT.

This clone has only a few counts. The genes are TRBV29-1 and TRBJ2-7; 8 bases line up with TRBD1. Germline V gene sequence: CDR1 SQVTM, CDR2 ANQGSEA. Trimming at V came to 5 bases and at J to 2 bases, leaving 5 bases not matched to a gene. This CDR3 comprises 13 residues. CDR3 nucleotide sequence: TGCAGCGTTCTTCGACAGGGGACCTACGAGCAGTACTTC. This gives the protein CSVLRQGTYEQYF.

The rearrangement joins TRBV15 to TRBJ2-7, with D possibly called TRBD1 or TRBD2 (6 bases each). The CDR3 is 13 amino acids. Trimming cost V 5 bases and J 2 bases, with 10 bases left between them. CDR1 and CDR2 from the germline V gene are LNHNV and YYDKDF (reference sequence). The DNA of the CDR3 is TGTGCCACCAGCTTCGGGGGCCCCTACGAGCAGTACTTC. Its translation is CATSFGGPYEQYF.

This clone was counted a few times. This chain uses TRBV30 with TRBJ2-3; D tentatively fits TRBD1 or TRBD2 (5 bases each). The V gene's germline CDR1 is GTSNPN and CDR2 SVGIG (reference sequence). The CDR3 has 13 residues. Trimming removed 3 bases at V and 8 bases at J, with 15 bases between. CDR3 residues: CAWRGVAPTTQYF. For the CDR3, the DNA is TGTGCCTGGAGGGGGGTCGCCCCAACTACGCAGTATTTT.

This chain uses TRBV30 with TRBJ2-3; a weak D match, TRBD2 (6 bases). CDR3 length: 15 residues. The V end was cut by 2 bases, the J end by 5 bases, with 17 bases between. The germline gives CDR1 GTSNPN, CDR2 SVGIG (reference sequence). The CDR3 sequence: CAWSLISGVLDTQYF. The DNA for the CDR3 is TGTGCCTGGAGTTTGATTAGCGGAGTTTTAGATACGCAGTATTTT.

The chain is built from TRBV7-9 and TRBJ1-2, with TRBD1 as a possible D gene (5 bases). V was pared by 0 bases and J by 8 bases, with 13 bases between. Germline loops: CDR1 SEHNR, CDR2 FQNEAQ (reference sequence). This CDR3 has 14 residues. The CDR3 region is CASSLATGPGGYTF. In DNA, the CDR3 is TGTGCCAGCAGCTTAGCAACAGGCCCAGGAGGCTACACCTTC. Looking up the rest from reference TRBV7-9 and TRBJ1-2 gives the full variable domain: DTGVSQNPRHKITKRGQNVTFRCDPISEHNRLYWYRQTLGQGPEFLTYFQNEAQLEKSRLLSDRFSAERPKGSFSTLEIQRTEQGDSAMYLCASSLATGPGGYTFGSGTRLTVV.